A selection of T cell receptor beta chains follows, all from one sample in a study of T-cell reconstitution after alpha-beta-depleted transplantation in children. TCRdb redid the calling of the PCR reads with MiXCR, one entry per CDR3 protein. The sample records nearly 400,000 distinct CDR3 sequences, about a fifth being singletons. The sequencing here drew on PBMCs from the stem cell graft donor, taken from the stem cell graft. The receptors here all came from a human donor who donated a stem cell graft to a child with acute myeloid leukemia. Both conserved end residues are part of each CDR3. D genes are given only for firm matches. A row's size may be missing; if present it is once, few, many or a size class.

cdr3_aa,cdr3_nt,clone_size,v_call,j_call,d_call
CSGPSGPMDTQYF,TGCAGTGGGCCTAGCGGGCCGATGGATACGCAGTATTTT,many,TRBV20-1,TRBJ2-3,TRBD2
CASSLTSGPDTQYF,TGTGCCAGCAGTTTGACTAGCGGGCCAGATACGCAGTATTTT,-,TRBV12-3/TRBV12-4,TRBJ2-3,TRBD2
CASSELGRAGELFF,TGTGCCAGCAGTGAACTAGGGCGTGCCGGGGAGCTGTTTTTT,-,TRBV27,TRBJ2-2,-
CSAPPLAGVDIQYF,TGCAGTGCTCCCCCCCTAGCGGGAGTCGACATTCAGTACTTC,many,TRBV20-1,TRBJ2-4,TRBD2
CASREGTGYNEQFF,TGCGCCAGCAGGGAGGGGACAGGGTACAATGAGCAGTTCTTC,once,TRBV4-1,TRBJ2-1,TRBD1
CSVGTRMNTEAFF,TGCAGCGTTGGGACAAGAATGAACACTGAAGCTTTCTTT,few,TRBV29-1,TRBJ1-1,-
CASSQVGRHTGELFF,TGCGCCAGCAGCCAAGTAGGGAGGCACACCGGGGAGCTGTTTTTT,-,TRBV4-1,TRBJ2-2,-
CSVVAGLNTEAFF,TGCAGCGTTGTGGCAGGGCTGAACACTGAAGCTTTCTTT,-,TRBV29-1,TRBJ1-1,-
CASSEKGQHEKLFF,TGTGCCAGCAGTGAAAAAGGTCAGCATGAAAAACTGTTTTTT,few,TRBV25-1,TRBJ1-4,-
CSGDGGAGTDTQYF,TGCAGTGGGGACGGGGGAGCCGGCACAGATACGCAGTATTTT,many,TRBV20-1,TRBJ2-3,-
CASSETGLVLKVQFF,TGTGCCAGCAGTGAGACGGGACTAGTATTGAAGGTGCAGTTCTTC,-,TRBV6-1,TRBJ2-1,TRBD2
CASSPLPSGGGSTDTQYF,TGTGCCAGCAGCCCTCTTCCTAGCGGGGGGGGGAGCACAGATACGCAGTATTTT,-,TRBV7-8,TRBJ2-3,TRBD2
CSVLLRGGLPDTQYF,TGCAGCGTCTTACTGCGGGGGGGGTTGCCAGATACGCAGTATTTT,many,TRBV29-1,TRBJ2-3,TRBD2
CSARDLLTSGSSYNEQFF,TGCAGTGCTAGAGATCTTTTAACTAGCGGGAGCTCCTACAATGAGCAGTTCTTC,-,TRBV20-1,TRBJ2-1,TRBD2
CASSPQVHPYEQYF,TGTGCCAGCAGTCCTCAGGTCCACCCCTACGAGCAGTACTTC,few,TRBV12-3/TRBV12-4,TRBJ2-7,-
CASSQERGRFPQHF,TGCGCCAGCAGCCAAGAACGGGGACGTTTCCCCCAGCATTTT,-,TRBV4-1,TRBJ1-5,-
CSARDRLAGSYEQYF,TGCAGTGCTAGAGATCGACTAGCGGGCTCCTACGAGCAGTACTTC,-,TRBV20-1,TRBJ2-7,TRBD2
CASSSTGGRSNQPQHF,TGTGCCAGCAGTTCTACAGGGGGCCGGAGCAATCAGCCCCAGCATTTT,few,TRBV12-3/TRBV12-4,TRBJ1-5,TRBD1
CASSQGYGQGSGANVLTF,TGTGCCAGCAGCCAAGGATATGGACAGGGCTCTGGGGCTAACGTCCTGACTTTC,few,TRBV14,TRBJ2-6,TRBD1
CATSDGTGGTDTQYF,TGTGCCACCAGTGATGGGACAGGGGGCACAGATACGCAGTATTTT,few,TRBV24-1,TRBJ2-3,TRBD1
CASSFSGVQETQYF,TGTGCCAGCAGCTTCTCAGGGGTGCAAGAGACCCAGTACTTC,few,TRBV7-9,TRBJ2-5,-
CASSTGQGTYQPQHF,TGTGCCAGCAGCACAGGACAGGGTACATATCAGCCCCAGCATTTT,few,TRBV7-8,TRBJ1-5,TRBD1
CASSLGTANTDTQYF,TGTGCCAGCAGTTTAGGGACCGCCAACACAGATACGCAGTATTTT,-,TRBV12-3/TRBV12-4,TRBJ2-3,-
CASSEGTTLLVF,TGTGCCAGCAGTGAAGGGACTACCCTTTTGGTCTTC,few,TRBV25-1,TRBJ2-1,TRBD2
CASSQSSGSSYNEQFF,TGCGCCAGCAGCCAATCTAGCGGGAGTAGCTACAATGAGCAGTTCTTC,few,TRBV4-3,TRBJ2-1,TRBD2
CASTLAGGTGNEQFF,TGTGCCAGCACCTTAGCGGGGGGTACAGGGAATGAGCAGTTCTTC,few,TRBV12-3/TRBV12-4,TRBJ2-1,TRBD2
CASSTQTGQETQYF,TGCGCCAGCAGCACACAGACAGGCCAAGAGACCCAGTACTTC,-,TRBV5-1,TRBJ2-5,-
CASSPPGIEQFF,TGTGCCAGCAGTCCGCCCGGCATTGAGCAGTTCTTC,many,TRBV12-3/TRBV12-4,TRBJ2-1,-
CASSLAMGQGAYEQYF,TGCGCCAGCAGCTTGGCCATGGGACAGGGGGCCTACGAGCAGTACTTC,-,TRBV5-1,TRBJ2-7,TRBD1
CASSPRPGELFF,TGTGCCAGCAGCCCCCGGCCCGGGGAGCTGTTTTTT,-,TRBV9,TRBJ2-2,-
CASSPRTIDSRRQNEQFF,TGTGCCAGCTCACCACGAACTATCGACAGTCGAAGGCAGAATGAGCAGTTCTTC,many,TRBV18,TRBJ2-1,-
CASSFRPTDTQYF,TGTGCCAGCAGCTTCAGACCCACAGATACGCAGTATTTT,few,TRBV11-2,TRBJ2-3,-
CASSVRPPGLGNTGELFF,TGTGCCAGCAGCGTTAGACCGCCGGGACTAGGAAACACCGGGGAGCTGTTTTTT,-,TRBV7-3,TRBJ2-2,TRBD2
CASRTGLPSNQPQHF,TGTGCCAGCAGAACAGGTTTGCCTAGCAATCAGCCCCAGCATTTT,few,TRBV6-1,TRBJ1-5,-
CASSPGTTGGGWYNEQFF,TGCGCCAGCAGCCCAGGAACGACAGGGGGCGGATGGTACAATGAGCAGTTCTTC,-,TRBV5-1,TRBJ2-1,TRBD1
CASSQQGENTGELFF,TGTGCCAGCAGTCAACAGGGTGAGAACACCGGGGAGCTGTTTTTT,few,TRBV7-2,TRBJ2-2,-
CASSPTANTEAFF,TGTGCCAGCAGTCCGACAGCGAACACTGAAGCTTTCTTT,-,TRBV12-3/TRBV12-4,TRBJ1-1,-
CASSLYSPTYEQYF,TGTGCCAGCAGCTTATACAGCCCTACCTACGAGCAGTACTTC,-,TRBV7-6,TRBJ2-7,-
CASSLGQGVMNEQYF,TGCGCCAGCAGCTTGGGACAGGGGGTCATGAACGAGCAGTACTTC,-,TRBV5-1,TRBJ2-7,TRBD1
CASSWPGTSGRGAYNEQFF,TGTGCCAGCAGCTGGCCAGGGACTAGCGGGAGGGGCGCCTACAATGAGCAGTTCTTC,many,TRBV7-2,TRBJ2-1,TRBD2
CASSQGWWDPKISYNEQFF,TGTGCCAGCAGCCAAGGTTGGTGGGACCCGAAAATCTCCTACAATGAGCAGTTCTTC,-,TRBV14,TRBJ2-1,-
CASSLAGIALFTDTQYF,TGTGCCAGCAGCTTAGCAGGAATAGCCCTGTTCACAGATACGCAGTATTTT,-,TRBV7-2,TRBJ2-3,-
CASHGGGEQYF,TGCGCCAGCCACGGCGGGGGCGAGCAGTACTTC,-,TRBV5-1,TRBJ2-7,TRBD2
CASSSPRTTDTQYF,TGTGCCAGCAGCTCACCGCGTACCACAGATACGCAGTATTTT,few,TRBV5-4,TRBJ2-3,-
CSPRGGAAPETQYF,TGCAGTCCCCGAGGAGGAGCGGCCCCAGAGACCCAGTACTTC,-,TRBV20-1,TRBJ2-5,-
CASSKGRTTGQETQYF,TGTGCCAGCAGCAAAGGGCGGACCACGGGCCAAGAGACCCAGTACTTC,-,TRBV21-1,TRBJ2-5,-
CASSFRGQAKETQYF,TGTGCCAGCAGTTTTCGAGGACAGGCTAAAGAGACCCAGTACTTC,-,TRBV28,TRBJ2-5,TRBD1
CSARDSGQNNYEQYF,TGCAGTGCTAGAGATTCGGGGCAGAACAACTACGAGCAGTACTTC,-,TRBV20-1,TRBJ2-7,-
CASSLDSTWANNEQFF,TGTGCCAGCAGCTTAGATAGCACTTGGGCTAACAATGAGCAGTTCTTC,few,TRBV7-9,TRBJ2-1,-
CAPPMGLSIYEQYF,TGTGCCCCACCGATGGGCCTTTCAATCTACGAGCAGTACTTC,-,TRBV24-1,TRBJ2-7,-
CASQAGAGELFF,TGTGCCAGTCAGGCGGGGGCCGGGGAGCTGTTTTTT,-,TRBV6-1,TRBJ2-2,TRBD2
CASSFRRSSSYNEQFF,TGTGCCAGCAGCTTCCGACGGTCCAGCTCCTACAATGAGCAGTTCTTC,-,TRBV7-7,TRBJ2-1,-
CATAQGIRYYEQYF,TGTGCCACCGCACAGGGTATCCGTTACTACGAGCAGTACTTC,-,TRBV12-3/TRBV12-4,TRBJ2-7,-